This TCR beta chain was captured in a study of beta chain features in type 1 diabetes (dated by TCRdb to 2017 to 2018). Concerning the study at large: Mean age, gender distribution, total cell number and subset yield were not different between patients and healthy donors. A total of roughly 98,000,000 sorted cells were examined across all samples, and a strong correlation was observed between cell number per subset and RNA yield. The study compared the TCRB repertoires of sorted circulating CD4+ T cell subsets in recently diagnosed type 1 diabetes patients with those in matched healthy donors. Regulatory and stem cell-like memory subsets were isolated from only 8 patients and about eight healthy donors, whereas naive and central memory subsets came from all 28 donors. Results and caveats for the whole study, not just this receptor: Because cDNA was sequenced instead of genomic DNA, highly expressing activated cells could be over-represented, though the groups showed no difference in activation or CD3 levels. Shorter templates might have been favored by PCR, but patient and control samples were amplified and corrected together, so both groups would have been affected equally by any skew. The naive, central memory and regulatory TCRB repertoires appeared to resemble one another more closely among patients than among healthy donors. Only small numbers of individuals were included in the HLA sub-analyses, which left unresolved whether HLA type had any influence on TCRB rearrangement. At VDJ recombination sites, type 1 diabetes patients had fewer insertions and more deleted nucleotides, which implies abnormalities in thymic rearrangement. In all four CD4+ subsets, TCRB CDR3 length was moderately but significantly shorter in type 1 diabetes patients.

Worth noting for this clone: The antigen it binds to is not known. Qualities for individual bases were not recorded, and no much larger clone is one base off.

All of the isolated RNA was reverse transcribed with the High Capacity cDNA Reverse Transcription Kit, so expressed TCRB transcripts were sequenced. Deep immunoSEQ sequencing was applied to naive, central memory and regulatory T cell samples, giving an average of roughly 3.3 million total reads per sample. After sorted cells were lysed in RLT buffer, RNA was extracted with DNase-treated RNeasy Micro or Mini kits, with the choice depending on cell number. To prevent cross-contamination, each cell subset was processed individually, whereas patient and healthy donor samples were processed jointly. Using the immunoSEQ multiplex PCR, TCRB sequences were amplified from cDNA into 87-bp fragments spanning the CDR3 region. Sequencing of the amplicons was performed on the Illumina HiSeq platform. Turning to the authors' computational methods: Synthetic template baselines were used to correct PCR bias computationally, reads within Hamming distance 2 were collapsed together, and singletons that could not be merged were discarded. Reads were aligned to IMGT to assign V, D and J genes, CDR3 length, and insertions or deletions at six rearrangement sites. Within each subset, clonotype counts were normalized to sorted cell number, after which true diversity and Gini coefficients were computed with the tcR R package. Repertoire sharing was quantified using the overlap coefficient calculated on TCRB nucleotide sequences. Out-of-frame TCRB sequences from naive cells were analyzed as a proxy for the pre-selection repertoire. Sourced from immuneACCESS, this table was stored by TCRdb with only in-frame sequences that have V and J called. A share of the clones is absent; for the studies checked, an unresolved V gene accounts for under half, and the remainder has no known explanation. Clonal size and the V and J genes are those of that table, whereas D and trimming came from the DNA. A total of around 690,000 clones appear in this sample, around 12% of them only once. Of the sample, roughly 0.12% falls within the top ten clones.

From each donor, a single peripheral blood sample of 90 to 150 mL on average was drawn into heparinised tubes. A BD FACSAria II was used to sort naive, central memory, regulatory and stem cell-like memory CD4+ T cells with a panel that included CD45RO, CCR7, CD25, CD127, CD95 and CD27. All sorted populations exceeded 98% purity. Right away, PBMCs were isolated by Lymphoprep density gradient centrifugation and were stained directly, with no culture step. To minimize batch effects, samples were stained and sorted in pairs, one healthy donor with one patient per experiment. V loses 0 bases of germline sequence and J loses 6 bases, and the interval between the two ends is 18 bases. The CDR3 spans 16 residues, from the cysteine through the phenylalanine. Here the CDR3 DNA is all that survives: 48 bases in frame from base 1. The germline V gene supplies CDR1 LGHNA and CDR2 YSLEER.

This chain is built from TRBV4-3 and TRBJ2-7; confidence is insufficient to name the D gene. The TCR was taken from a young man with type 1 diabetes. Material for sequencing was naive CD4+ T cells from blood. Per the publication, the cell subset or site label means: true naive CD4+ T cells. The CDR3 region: CASSQEGWSTPGEQYF. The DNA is TGCGCCAGCAGCCAAGAGGGGTGGAGCACCCCTGGCGAGCAGTACTTC.